The 27 T cell receptor beta chains presented below share a single source sample, sequenced in a study of blood T cell repertoires in COVID-19. Produced via immunoSEQ multiplex PCR; TCRdb's table is partial and in-frame only. The table shows about 230,000 clones, with roughly 90% occurring only once. Sample: peripheral blood. Receptors originate from a woman aged 55 to 70 with acute or convalescent COVID-19.

The gene calls are TRBV19 and TRBJ2-1, with 9 positions matching TRBD1. V dropped 5 bases and J dropped 1; count of bases not matched to a gene: 12. The germline V gene has CDR1 LNHDA and CDR2 SQIVND (reference sequence). CDR3 length: 18 amino acids. This CDR3 is CASSHPGQGLRSYNEQFF. Here the CDR3 DNA reads TGTGCCAGTAGTCATCCGGGACAGGGATTGAGGTCCTACAATGAGCAGTTCTTC.

The rearrangement links TRBV5-1 to TRBJ1-4; TRBD1 agrees at 7 bases. V was pared by 2 bases and J by 4 bases, with 8 bases of the junction left unmatched. The CDR3 length is 16 residues. Germline CDR1 reads SGHRS; CDR2 reads YFSETQ. The CDR3 coding sequence is TGCGCCAGCAGCTTACTACCGGGACAGATTAATGAAAAACTGTTTTTT. This encodes CASSLLPGQINEKLFF.

V and J are TRBV3-1 (or the pseudogene TRBV3-2) and TRBJ1-6; tentatively, D is TRBD1 (6 bases). Germline CDR1 and CDR2: LGHDT and YNNKEL (reference sequence). CDR3 size: 12 residues. Trimming left V 0 bases short and J 12 bases short, with 6 bases between. CDR3 amino acids: CASSQDRGPLHF. The DNA for the CDR3 is TGTGCCAGCAGCCAAGACAGGGGACCCCTCCACTTT.

This chain joins TRBV6-6 and TRBJ2-3; D may be TRBD2 (6 bases). The germline gives CDR1 MNHNY, CDR2 SVGAGI (reference sequence). There are 16 residues in the CDR3. Between the trimmed V and J ends, which lost 6 bases and 5 bases, there was a span of 21 bases. The CDR3 DNA reads TGTGCCAGCAGCTACGGGACTCCTTTTGGGGGAGATACGCAGTATTTT. This translates into CASSYGTPFGGDTQYF.

The V and J genes are TRBV5-6 and TRBJ1-2; a weak D match, TRBD1 (6 bases). The CDR3 contains 15 residues. CDR1 is SGHDT, CDR2 YYEEEE, per germline. Deletions cut 3 bases from V and 0 bases from J, with 12 bases between. Written as DNA, the CDR3 is TGTGCCAGCAGCTCGTCGGGACATTCTAACTATGGCTACACCTTC. Residues: CASSSSGHSNYGYTF. The full variable domain, its missing parts supplied by reference TRBV5-6 and TRBJ1-2, is DAGVTQSPTHLIKTRGQQVTLRCSPKSGHDTVSWYQQALGQGPQFIFQYYEEEERQRGNFPDRFSGHQFPNYSSELNVNALLLGDSALYLCASSSSGHSNYGYTFGSGTRLTVV.

A note on this clone: Other DNA sequences in the same sample also yield this CDR3. The chain uses TRBV19 and TRBJ2-7; TRBD2 matches 8 bases. CDR1 is LNHDA and CDR2 is SQIVND in the germline V gene (reference sequence). With V trimmed by 1 base and J by 2 bases, 1 base remained unmatched. The CDR3 is made up of 14 amino acids. The CDR3 nucleotides read TGTGCCAGTAGTATAGCGGGAGGGCCCTACGAGCAGTACTTC. Translating gives CASSIAGGPYEQYF.

CDR3 protein: CASSSTRTRAYNEQFF. As DNA, the CDR3 is TGTGCCAGCAGTTCGACCCGGACTAGGGCTTACAATGAGCAGTTCTTC. The gene calls are TRBV6-5 and TRBJ2-1; TRBD2 agrees at 7 bases. The CDR3 extends over 16 amino acids. The germline V gene encodes CDR1 MNHEY and CDR2 SVGAGI. V lost 4 bases to trimming and J lost 4 bases; unmatched junction nucleotides: 10.

The J gene is TRBJ1-5, the V gene TRBV4-2, with TRBD1 matching 7 bases. The germline V gene encodes CDR1 LGHNA and CDR2 YNFKEQ. Trimming cost V 4 bases and J 3 bases; bases outside gene matches: 6. The length of the CDR3 is 15 residues. CDR3: CASSRYRGDNQPQHF. CDR3 nucleotides: TGTGCCAGCAGCCGCTACAGGGGCGACAATCAGCCCCAGCATTTT.

The V call is TRBV4-3, the J call TRBJ1-5; 9 bases match TRBD1. V trimming: 3 bases; J trimming: 7 bases; junction bases outside the gene matches: 4. The CDR3 is made up of 14 amino acids. Looked up from germline, CDR1 is LGHNA and CDR2 is YSLEER. Here the CDR3 reads CASSHRTGVQPQHF. The DNA for the CDR3 is TGCGCCAGCAGCCATAGGACAGGGGTCCAGCCCCAGCATTTT.

V is TRBV5-1 and J is TRBJ1-4, with a possible D match to TRBD1 (6 bases). The V end lost 2 bases, the J end lost 8 bases, and 13 bases lay between the germline ends. The CDR3 sequence is 14 residues long. Germline V CDR1 and CDR2: SGHRS, YFSETQ. The CDR3 spells CASSLQGRSEKLFF. DNA for the CDR3: TGCGCCAGCAGCTTACAGGGTAGGAGCGAAAAACTGTTTTTT.

The rearrangement joins TRBV19 to TRBJ2-4; D unclear. CDR3 length: 16 residues. V was trimmed by 4 bases and J by 0 bases, leaving 13 bases between them. Per the germline V gene, CDR1 is LNHDA and CDR2 is SQIVND (reference sequence). The CDR3 nucleotides are TGTGCCAGTAGTAATTTTCTCGGTTCAGCCAAAAACATTCAGTACTTC. Amino acid sequence: CASSNFLGSAKNIQYF.

V gene TRBV14 combines with J gene TRBJ1-2; 12 nucleotides match TRBD1. The V gene's germline CDR1 is SGHDN and CDR2 FVKESK. The CDR3 runs 15 residues. Germline trimming cut 3 bases from V and 7 bases from J; bases unmatched to any gene: 6. The CDR3 protein is CASSQTGTGGFGYTF. The CDR3 nucleotides are TGTGCCAGCAGCCAGACCGGGACAGGGGGCTTTGGCTACACCTTC.

This clone was counted a single time. The chain recombines TRBV21-1 with TRBJ1-3. TRBV21-1 is reported as a pseudogene. The CDR3 has 14 residues. CDR3 coding DNA: TGTGCCAGCAGCAAAAGCTGCTCTGGAAACACCATATATTTT. Translating gives CASSKSCSGNTIYF.

This clone was observed once. Other DNA sequences in the same sample also yield this CDR3. The CDR3 nucleotides read TGTGCCAGCAGTTTAGACAGCTACGAGCAGTACTTC. Translating gives CASSLDSYEQYF. This chain uses TRBV12-3 or TRBV12-4 with TRBJ2-7, with D unresolved. This CDR3 contains 12 residues. V lost 1 base and J lost 3, with 4 bases in between.

In DNA, the CDR3 is TGTGCCAGCTCACCGGACAGGGGAAACTATGGCTACACCTTC. This sequence encodes CASSPDRGNYGYTF. The chain recombines TRBV18 with TRBJ1-2; TRBD1 matches at 9 bases. CDR1 and CDR2 (germline): KGHSH, LQKENI. The CDR3 length is 14 residues. The V segment lost 3 bases and the J segment 2 bases; nucleotides outside the gene matches: 1.

The V gene is TRBV19, the J gene TRBJ1-5; 9 bases match TRBD1. Germline trimming cut 5 bases from V and 4 bases from J; bases unmatched to any gene: 6. Germline V lookup: CDR1 LNHDA, CDR2 SQIVND (reference sequence). CDR3 length: 15 residues. The CDR3 DNA reads TGTGCCAGTAGTGATGGCGGGACAGGGAATCAGCCCCAGCATTTT. This codes for CASSDGGTGNQPQHF.

The rearrangement links TRBV9 to TRBJ2-3, with 7 bases matching TRBD2. The CDR3 has 13 residues. V lost 6 bases to trimming and J lost 2 bases; unmatched junction nucleotides: 3. The germline V gene has CDR1 SGDLS and CDR2 YYNGEE. Here the CDR3 DNA reads TGTGCCAGCACGGCGGGAGTCACAGATACGCAGTATTTT. This sequence encodes CASTAGVTDTQYF.

The chain is built from TRBV6-5 and TRBJ1-5, with D perhaps TRBD1 (5 bases). Germline CDR1 and CDR2: MNHEY and SVGAGI. V lost 6 bases and J 5 bases, leaving 14 bases between the germline ends. The CDR3 sequence is 14 residues long. CDR3 DNA sequence: TGTGCCAGCAGCCAGGGATTCGTTTATCAGCCCCAGCATTTT. Translation gives CASSQGFVYQPQHF.

This chain connects TRBV11-2 to TRBJ2-1, with TRBD2 matching over 8 bases. The CDR3 consists of 15 residues. CDR1 is SGHAT, CDR2 FQNNGV, per germline. The V gene end was trimmed by 1 base and the J gene end by 3 bases; junction bases not matched to a gene: 2. The CDR3 protein is CASSLVSGVYNEQFF. The CDR3 DNA sequence: TGTGCCAGCAGCTTAGTTAGCGGGGTCTACAATGAGCAGTTCTTC.

The gene calls are TRBV9 and TRBJ2-6; TRBD1 agrees at 10 bases. The germline V gene has CDR1 SGDLS and CDR2 YYNGEE. CDR3 length: 17 residues. Trimming took 4 bases from V and 0 from J; bases not matched to a gene: 4. The CDR3 loop reads CASSRGQGGSGANVLTF. CDR3 DNA sequence: TGTGCCAGCAGCCGAGGACAGGGGGGCTCTGGGGCCAACGTCCTGACTTTC.

This clone showed up just a few times. The CDR3 DNA follows: TGTGCCACCAGCAGAGATAAAAATGAAAAACTGTTTTTT. Its translation: CATSRDKNEKLFF. The V gene is TRBV15, the J gene TRBJ1-4, with unresolved D. Germline V gene lookup returns CDR1 LNHNV and CDR2 YYDKDF (reference sequence). This CDR3 comprises 13 residues. Trimming pared 0 bases from V and 5 bases from J, leaving 4 bases between.

The chain has TRBV6-5 and TRBJ1-1; D perhaps matches TRBD1 (6 bases). Trimming left V 4 bases short and J 0 bases short, with 9 bases between. Germline V CDR1 and CDR2: MNHEY, SVGAGI. The CDR3 runs 14 residues. Written as DNA, the CDR3 is TGTGCCAGCAGTTTCGGACAGCTGAACACTGAAGCTTTCTTT. It specifies CASSFGQLNTEAFF.

V is TRBV9 and J is TRBJ1-4; TRBD1 agrees at 8 bases. Germline lookup yields CDR1 SGDLS and CDR2 YYNGEE. This CDR3 comprises 15 residues. J was trimmed by 3 bases and V by 4 bases; bases with no gene match: 5. The CDR3 sequence is CASSFSTGANEKLFF. In DNA form, the CDR3 reads TGTGCCAGCAGCTTTTCGACAGGGGCTAATGAAAAACTGTTTTTT.

This clone was recorded once. This chain links TRBV29-1 with TRBJ2-7; D possibly corresponds to TRBD2 (7 bases). This CDR3 comprises 15 residues. Germline assignment: CDR1 SQVTM and CDR2 ANQGSEA. V shed 3 bases and J shed 6 bases, with 21 bases lying between them. The CDR3 DNA reads TGCAGCGTTGAGCGATTGACAGGTCCGGGGGGCGAGCAGTACTTC. It yields the protein CSVERLTGPGGEQYF.

This clone has ten or more counts. V gene TRBV11-2 combines with J gene TRBJ2-7; D is unclear. V was trimmed by 4 bases and J by 2 bases, leaving 15 bases between them. The CDR3 totals 15 residues. Germline CDR1 is SGHAT and CDR2 is FQNNGV. CDR3 residues: CASSSQANQTYEQYF. The CDR3 bases are TGTGCCAGCAGCTCGCAGGCAAACCAGACCTACGAGCAGTACTTC.

The V call is TRBV5-1, the J call TRBJ2-5; tentatively, D is TRBD2 (6 bases). Trimming pared 8 bases from V and 3 bases from J, leaving 11 bases between. This CDR3 contains 12 residues. Germline-derived CDR1 and CDR2 are SGHRS and YFSETQ. CDR3 amino acids: CASRAGEETQYF. In DNA form, the CDR3 reads TGCGCCAGTCGAGCGGGTGAAGAGACCCAGTACTTC.

V gene TRBV4-3 combines with J gene TRBJ2-3; 7 bases are shared with TRBD2. Trimming at V came to 4 bases and at J to 2 bases, leaving 9 bases not matched to a gene. The CDR3 has 16 amino acids. The germline V gene encodes CDR1 LGHNA and CDR2 YSLEER. This CDR3 reads CASSPRGAGPTDTQYF. The CDR3 region has the DNA TGCGCCAGCAGCCCGAGGGGAGCGGGGCCCACAGATACGCAGTATTTT.